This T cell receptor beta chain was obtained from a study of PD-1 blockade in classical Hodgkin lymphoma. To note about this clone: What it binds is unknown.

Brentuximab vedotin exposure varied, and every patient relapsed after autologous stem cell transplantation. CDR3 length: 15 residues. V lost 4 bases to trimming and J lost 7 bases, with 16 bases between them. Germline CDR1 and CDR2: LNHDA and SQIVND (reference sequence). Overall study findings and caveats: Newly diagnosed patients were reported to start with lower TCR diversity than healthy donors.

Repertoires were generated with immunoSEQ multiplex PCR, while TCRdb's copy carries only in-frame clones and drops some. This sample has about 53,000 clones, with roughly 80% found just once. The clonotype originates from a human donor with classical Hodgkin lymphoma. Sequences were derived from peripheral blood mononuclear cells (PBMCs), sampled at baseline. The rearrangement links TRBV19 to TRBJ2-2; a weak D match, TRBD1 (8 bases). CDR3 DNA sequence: TGTGCCAGTAGTACGAGACAGGGGAGGGGCGGGGAGCTGTTTTTT. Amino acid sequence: CASSTRQGRGGELFF.